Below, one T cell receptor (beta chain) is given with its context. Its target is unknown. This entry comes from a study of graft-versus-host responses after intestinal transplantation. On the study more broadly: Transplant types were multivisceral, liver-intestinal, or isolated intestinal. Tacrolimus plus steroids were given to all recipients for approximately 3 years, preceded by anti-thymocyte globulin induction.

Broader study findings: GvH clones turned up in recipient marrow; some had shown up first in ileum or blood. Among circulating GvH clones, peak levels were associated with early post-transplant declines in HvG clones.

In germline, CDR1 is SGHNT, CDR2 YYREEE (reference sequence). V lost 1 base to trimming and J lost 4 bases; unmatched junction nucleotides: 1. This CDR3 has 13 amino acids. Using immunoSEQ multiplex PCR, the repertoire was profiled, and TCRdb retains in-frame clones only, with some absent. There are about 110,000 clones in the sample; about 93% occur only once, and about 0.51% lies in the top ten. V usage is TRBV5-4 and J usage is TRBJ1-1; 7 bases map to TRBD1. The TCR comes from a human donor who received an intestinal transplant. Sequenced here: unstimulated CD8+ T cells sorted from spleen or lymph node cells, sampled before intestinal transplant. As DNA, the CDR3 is TGTGCCAGCAGCTTGAGGGGGCTCACTGAAGCTTTCTTT. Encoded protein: CASSLRGLTEAFF.